This entry lists 5 T cell receptor beta chains sequenced from one sample in a study of response to subunit inactivated influenza vaccine. MiXCR, run by TCRdb on the RT-PCR reads, gives a single entry per CDR3 protein. The sample yields about 780,000 distinct CDR3 sequences, roughly 20% seen once. The sequences come from PBMCs from blood, collected more than 4 days after vaccination. The receptor source for this set is a man aged 45-65 years who received an inactivated influenza vaccine.

The chain is built from TRBV5-1 and TRBJ2-3; 8 positions agree with TRBD2. CDR1 and CDR2 from the germline V gene are SGHRS and YFSETQ. Unmatched junction bases numbered 18, after V lost 4 bases and J lost 2 bases. CDR3 length: 19 amino acids. The chain's CDR3 is CASSPRGGRPQTITDTQYF. CDR3 DNA sequence: TGCGCCAGCAGCCCCCGGGGGGGAAGGCCCCAGACGATCACAGATACGCAGTATTTT.

This clonotype was picked up many times. The rearrangement uses TRBV29-1 and TRBJ2-3; perhaps D is TRBD1 or TRBD2 (6 bases each). V was clipped by 6 bases and J by 1 base, with 11 bases between them. Germline-derived CDR1 and CDR2 are SQVTM and ANQGSEA. The CDR3 runs 13 residues. The CDR3: CSVGGGGTDTQYF. The CDR3 DNA reads as TGCAGCGTCGGAGGGGGTGGCACAGATACGCAGTATTTT.

In its sample, this clonotype was seen many times. The genes are TRBV12-3 or TRBV12-4 and TRBJ2-7; 7 bases agree with TRBD1. J was trimmed by 2 bases and V by 3 bases; bases with no gene match: 4. This CDR3 comprises 14 residues. CDR3 region: CASSLYRGPYEQYF. The CDR3 DNA reads TGTGCCAGCAGTTTGTACAGGGGTCCCTACGAGCAGTACTTC.

This chain connects TRBV20-1 to TRBJ2-1; a possible D gene is TRBD2 (6 bases). The CDR3 contains 13 residues. Trimming took off 5 bases at V and 4 bases at J, with 12 bases between the two ends. CDR1 is DFQATT and CDR2 is SNEGSKA in the germline V gene (reference sequence). The CDR3 region has the DNA TGCAGTGCTCCACCCCGGGGGTACAATGAGCAGTTCTTC. The encoded protein is CSAPPRGYNEQFF.

There are a few counts of this clonotype. The V gene is TRBV5-1, the J gene TRBJ2-7, with unresolved D. V was clipped by 0 bases and J by 4 bases, with 8 bases between them. Germline-derived CDR1 and CDR2 are SGHRS and YFSETQ. The CDR3 totals 13 residues. CDR3 bases: TGCGCCAGCAGCTTGGGGATGCAGTACGAGCAGTACTTC. Translated, it gives CASSLGMQYEQYF.